These 11 T cell receptor beta chains were sequenced from one sample in a study of cytomegalovirus exposure and HLA in healthy donors. It was with 60 Vbeta and 13 Jbeta primers that the PCR ran. TCRdb's copy holds only in-frame clones and misses some; the assay was immunoSEQ multiplex PCR. The sample carries about 120,000 clones, more than 70% recorded once. Sequenced input: PBMCs. The receptors were sampled from a man aged 30-40 years in good health and CMV-seronegative.

This chain uses TRBV2 with TRBJ1-6, with 7 bases identical to TRBD1. Losses at the gene ends were 7 bases for V and 7 bases for J; bases not matched to a gene: 13. Germline V CDR1 and CDR2: SNHLY, FYNNEI. The CDR3 has 16 residues. CDR3 in DNA: TGTGCCAGCATCCGGGACAGCGGAGAGCAAAATTCACCCCTCCACTTT. Protein: CASIRDSGEQNSPLHF.

The rearrangement uses TRBV5-1 and TRBJ2-1; 8 nucleotides align to TRBD2. Germline values: CDR1 SGHRS, CDR2 YFSETQ. The CDR3 spans 15 residues. V was clipped by 0 bases and J by 1 base; unmatched bases: 0. CDR3 DNA sequence: TGCGCCAGCAGCTTGGAGCGGGGGTCCTACAATGAGCAGTTCTTC. Its translation: CASSLERGSYNEQFF.

The chain combines TRBV27 with TRBJ2-1; 8 bases match TRBD2. The J segment lost 10 bases and the V segment lost 2 bases, leaving 7 bases of the junction unmatched. Germline lookup yields CDR1 MNHEY and CDR2 SMNVEV (reference sequence). This CDR3 is 14 amino acids long. For the CDR3, the DNA is TGTGCCAGCAGTTTACCGGGACTAGTAAGCGAGCAGTTCTTC. Protein product: CASSLPGLVSEQFF.

The chain uses TRBV7-9 and TRBJ2-5, with a possible D match to TRBD1 (8 bases). Germline lookup yields CDR1 SEHNR and CDR2 FQNEAQ (reference sequence). The CDR3 is 13 amino acids. V lost 5 bases and J 11 bases, leaving 18 bases between the germline ends. Here the CDR3 DNA reads TGTGCCAGCAGCCCGCAGGGGGCGGGGGAGCAGTACTTC. This gives the protein CASSPQGAGEQYF.

The chain carries TRBV14 and TRBJ1-2; possibly TRBD1 for D (5 bases). CDR1 is SGHDN, CDR2 FVKESK, per germline. This CDR3 is built from 12 residues. The V and J ends lost 5 bases and 5 bases respectively, with 9 bases between them. The CDR3 protein is CASSRSGYGYTF. CDR3 sequence (DNA): TGTGCCAGCAGCAGATCAGGGTATGGCTACACCTTC.

This clone showed up just a few times. An end of the junction differs from the germline gene, which may be a read error. V and J are TRBV7-8 and TRBJ2-7, with 8 bases that match TRBD1. The CDR3 contains 13 residues. CDR1 SGHVS and CDR2 FQNEAQ come from the germline V gene. CDR3 nucleotides: TGTTCCAGCAGGACGGGACAGGCCTACGAGCAGTACTTC. As protein: CSSRTGQAYEQYF.

This sequence joins TRBV7-3 and TRBJ1-2; tentatively, D is TRBD1 (6 bases). CDR1 is SGHTA and CDR2 is FQGTGA in the germline V gene. V dropped 5 bases and J dropped 5 bases, with 12 bases sitting between them. The CDR3 contains 13 residues. This chain's CDR3 is CASSPAQGYGYTF. The CDR3, as DNA: TGTGCCAGCAGCCCCGCACAGGGATATGGCTACACCTTC.

V is TRBV28 and J is TRBJ2-5; D remains unclear. Per the germline V gene, CDR1 is MDHEN and CDR2 is SYDVKM. The CDR3 totals 16 residues. Trimming pared 5 bases from V and 2 bases from J, leaving 18 bases between. CDR3 amino acids: CASSPPPGLKQETQYF. The CDR3 coding sequence is TGTGCCAGCAGTCCCCCTCCCGGGTTGAAGCAAGAGACCCAGTACTTC.

The chain recombines TRBV11-2 with TRBJ2-7, with TRBD1 matching 7 bases. The ends lost 5 bases at V and 9 bases at J; junction bases unmatched: 19. Germline V gene data show CDR1 as SGHAT and CDR2 as FQNNGV. CDR3 size: 16 residues. In nucleotides, the CDR3 is TGTGCCAGCAGCCACTACAGGGGCCCACCCGTTTCTGGGCAGTACTTC. Its protein is CASSHYRGPPVSGQYF. Filled out from reference TRBV11-2 and TRBJ2-7, the complete variable domain reads EAGVAQSPRYKIIEKRQSVAFWCNPISGHATLYWYQQILGQGPKLLIQFQNNGVVDDSQLPKDRFSAERLKGVDSTLKIQPAKLEDSAVYLCASSHYRGPPVSGQYFGPGTRLTVT.

This clone was counted only a few times. The chain has TRBV6-5 and TRBJ1-3; 7 bases line up with TRBD1. J was trimmed by 4 bases and V by 4 bases; bases with no gene match: 10. Looked up from germline, CDR1 is MNHEY and CDR2 is SVGAGI. The CDR3 is made up of 16 amino acids. CDR3 protein: CASSSTGTVKGNTIYF. CDR3 in DNA: TGTGCCAGCAGTTCTACCGGGACAGTGAAAGGAAACACCATATATTTT.

The V gene is TRBV15, the J gene TRBJ2-2; 8 bases are shared with TRBD1. CDR1 LNHNV and CDR2 YYDKDF come from the germline V gene (reference sequence). V was pared by 4 bases and J by 5 bases, with 3 bases of the junction left unmatched. CDR3 size: 14 residues. The CDR3 reads CATSKGQGTGELFF. Written as DNA, the CDR3 is TGTGCCACCAGCAAAGGACAGGGAACCGGGGAGCTGTTTTTT.